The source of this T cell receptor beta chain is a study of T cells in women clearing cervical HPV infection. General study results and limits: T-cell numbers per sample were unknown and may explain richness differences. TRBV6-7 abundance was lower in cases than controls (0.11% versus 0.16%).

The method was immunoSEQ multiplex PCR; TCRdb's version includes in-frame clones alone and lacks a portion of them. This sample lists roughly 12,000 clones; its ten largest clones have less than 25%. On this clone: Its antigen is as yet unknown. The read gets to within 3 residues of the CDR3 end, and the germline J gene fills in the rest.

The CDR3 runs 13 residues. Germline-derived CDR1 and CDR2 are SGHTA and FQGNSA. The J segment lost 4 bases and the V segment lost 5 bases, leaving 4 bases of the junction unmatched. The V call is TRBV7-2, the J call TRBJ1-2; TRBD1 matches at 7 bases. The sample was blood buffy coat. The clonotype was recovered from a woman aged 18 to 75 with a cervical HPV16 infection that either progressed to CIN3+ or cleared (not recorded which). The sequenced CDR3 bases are TGTGCCAGCAGCCGACAGGGCTTCTATGGC. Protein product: CASSRQGFYG. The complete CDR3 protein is CASSRQGFYGYTF.